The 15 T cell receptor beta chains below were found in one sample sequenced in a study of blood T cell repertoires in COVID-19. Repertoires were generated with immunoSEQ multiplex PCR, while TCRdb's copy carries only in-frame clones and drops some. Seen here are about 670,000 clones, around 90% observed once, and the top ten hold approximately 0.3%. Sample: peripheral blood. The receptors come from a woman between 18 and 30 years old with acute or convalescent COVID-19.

CDR3 bases: TGTGCCAGCACTGGACAGTATCAGCCCCAGCATTTT. Translating gives CASTGQYQPQHF. The V call is TRBV2, the J call TRBJ1-5; D is possibly TRBD1 (6 bases). Trimming removed 7 bases from V and 5 bases from J, with 9 bases in between. The CDR3 runs 12 residues. Germline-derived CDR1 and CDR2 are SNHLY and FYNNEI.

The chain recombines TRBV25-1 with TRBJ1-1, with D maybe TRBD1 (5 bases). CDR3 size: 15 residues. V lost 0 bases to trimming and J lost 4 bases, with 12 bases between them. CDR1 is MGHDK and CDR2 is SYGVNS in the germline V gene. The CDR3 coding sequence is TGTGCCAGCAGTGAATATCAGGGATTGGGCACTGAAGCTTTCTTT. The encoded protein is CASSEYQGLGTEAFF.

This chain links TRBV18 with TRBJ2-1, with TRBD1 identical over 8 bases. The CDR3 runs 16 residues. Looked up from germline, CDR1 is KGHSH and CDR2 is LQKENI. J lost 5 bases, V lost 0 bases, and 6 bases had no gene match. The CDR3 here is CASSPPQGASDNEQFF. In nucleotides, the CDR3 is TGTGCCAGCTCACCACCCCAGGGGGCGTCAGACAATGAGCAGTTCTTC.

CDR3 nucleotide sequence: TGTGCCAGCACGAAACCCCTGGGACAGGGGGGCACTGAAGCTTTCTTT. It specifies CASTKPLGQGGTEAFF. The chain combines TRBV28 with TRBJ1-1, with 11 bases that match TRBD1. This CDR3 spans 16 amino acids. V trimming: 7 bases; J trimming: 4 bases; junction bases outside the gene matches: 11. Germline V gene lookup returns CDR1 MDHEN and CDR2 SYDVKM.

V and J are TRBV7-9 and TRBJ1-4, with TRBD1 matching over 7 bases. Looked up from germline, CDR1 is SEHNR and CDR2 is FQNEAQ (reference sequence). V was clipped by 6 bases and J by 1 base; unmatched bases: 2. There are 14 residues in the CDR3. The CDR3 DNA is TGTGCCAGCAGGACAGGGTTAACTAATGAAAAACTGTTTTTT. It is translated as CASRTGLTNEKLFF.

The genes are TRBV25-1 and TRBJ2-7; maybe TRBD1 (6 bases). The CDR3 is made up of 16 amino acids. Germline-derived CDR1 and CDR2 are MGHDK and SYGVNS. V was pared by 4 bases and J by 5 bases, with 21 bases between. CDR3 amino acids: CASSAPPLQGIHEQYF. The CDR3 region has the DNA TGTGCCAGCAGTGCCCCGCCCCTACAGGGTATCCACGAGCAGTACTTC.

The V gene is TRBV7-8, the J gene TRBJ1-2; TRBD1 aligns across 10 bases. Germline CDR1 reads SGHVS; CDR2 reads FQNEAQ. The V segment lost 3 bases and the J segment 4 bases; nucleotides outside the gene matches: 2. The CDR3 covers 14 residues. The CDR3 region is CASSLTGGVYGYTF. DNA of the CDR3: TGTGCCAGCAGCTTGACAGGGGGCGTCTATGGCTACACCTTC.

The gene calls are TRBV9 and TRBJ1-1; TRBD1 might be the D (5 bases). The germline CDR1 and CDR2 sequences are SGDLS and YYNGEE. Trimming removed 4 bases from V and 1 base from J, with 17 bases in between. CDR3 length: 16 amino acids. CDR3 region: CASSSRGDPGNTEAFF. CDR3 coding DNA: TGTGCCAGCAGCTCCCGGGGGGACCCGGGGAACACTGAAGCTTTCTTT.

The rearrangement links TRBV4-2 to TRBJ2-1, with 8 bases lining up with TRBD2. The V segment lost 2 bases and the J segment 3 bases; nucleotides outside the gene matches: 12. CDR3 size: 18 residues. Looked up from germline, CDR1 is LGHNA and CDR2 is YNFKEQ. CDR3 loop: CASSQTSYSGDLYNEQFF. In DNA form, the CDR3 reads TGTGCCAGCAGCCAAACGTCCTATAGCGGGGACCTCTACAATGAGCAGTTCTTC.

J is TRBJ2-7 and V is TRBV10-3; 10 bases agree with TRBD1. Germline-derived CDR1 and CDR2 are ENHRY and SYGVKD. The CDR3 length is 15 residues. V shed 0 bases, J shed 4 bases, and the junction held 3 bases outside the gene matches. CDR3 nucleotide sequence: TGTGCCATCAGTGAGTCGACAGGGGGCGGGTACGAGCAGTACTTC. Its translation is CAISESTGGGYEQYF.

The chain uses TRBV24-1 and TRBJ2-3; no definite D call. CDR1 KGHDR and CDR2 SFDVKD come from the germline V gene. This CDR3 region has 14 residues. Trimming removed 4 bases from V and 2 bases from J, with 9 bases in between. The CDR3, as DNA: TGTGCCACCAGTGAGAACTCGCTCACAGATACGCAGTATTTT. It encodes CATSENSLTDTQYF.

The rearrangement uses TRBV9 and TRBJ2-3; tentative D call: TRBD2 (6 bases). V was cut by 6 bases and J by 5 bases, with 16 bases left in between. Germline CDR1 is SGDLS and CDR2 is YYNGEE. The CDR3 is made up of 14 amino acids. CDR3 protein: CASKFRDSIDTQYF. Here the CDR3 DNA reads TGTGCCAGCAAGTTCCGGGACTCCATAGATACGCAGTATTTT.

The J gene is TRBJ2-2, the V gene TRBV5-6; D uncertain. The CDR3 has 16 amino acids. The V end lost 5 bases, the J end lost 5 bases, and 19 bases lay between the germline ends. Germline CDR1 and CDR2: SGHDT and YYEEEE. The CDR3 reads CASSHPGTDGTGELFF. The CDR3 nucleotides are TGTGCCAGCAGTCACCCCGGTACAGATGGAACCGGGGAGCTGTTTTTT. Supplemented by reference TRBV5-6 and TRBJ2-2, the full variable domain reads DAGVTQSPTHLIKTRGQQVTLRCSPKSGHDTVSWYQQALGQGPQFIFQYYEEEERQRGNFPDRFSGHQFPNYSSELNVNALLLGDSALYLCASSHPGTDGTGELFFGEGSRLTVL.

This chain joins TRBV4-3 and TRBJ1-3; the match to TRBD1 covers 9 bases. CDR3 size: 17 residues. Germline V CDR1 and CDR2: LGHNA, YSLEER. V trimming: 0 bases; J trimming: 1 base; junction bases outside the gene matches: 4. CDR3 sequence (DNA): TGCGCCAGCAGCCAAGATATTGGGACAGGGTCTGGAAACACCATATATTTT. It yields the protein CASSQDIGTGSGNTIYF.

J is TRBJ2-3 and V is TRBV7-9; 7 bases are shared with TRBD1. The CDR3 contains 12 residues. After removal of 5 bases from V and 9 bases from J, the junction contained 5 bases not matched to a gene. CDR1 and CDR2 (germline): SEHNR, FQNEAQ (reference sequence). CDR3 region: CASSQDRLTQYF. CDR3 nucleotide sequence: TGTGCCAGCAGCCAGGACAGGTTAACGCAGTATTTT.